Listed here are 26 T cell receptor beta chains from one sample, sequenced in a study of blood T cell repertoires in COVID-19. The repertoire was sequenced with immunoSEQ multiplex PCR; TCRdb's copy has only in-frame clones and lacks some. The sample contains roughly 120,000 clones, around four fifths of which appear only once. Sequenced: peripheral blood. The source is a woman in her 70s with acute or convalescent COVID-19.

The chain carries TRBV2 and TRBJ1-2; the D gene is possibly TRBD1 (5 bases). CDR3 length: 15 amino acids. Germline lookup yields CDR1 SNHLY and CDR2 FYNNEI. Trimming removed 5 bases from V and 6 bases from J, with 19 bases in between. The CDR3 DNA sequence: TGTGCCAGCAGTCCCGGAGCAGGGTGGTTCGATGGCTACACCTTC. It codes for CASSPGAGWFDGYTF.

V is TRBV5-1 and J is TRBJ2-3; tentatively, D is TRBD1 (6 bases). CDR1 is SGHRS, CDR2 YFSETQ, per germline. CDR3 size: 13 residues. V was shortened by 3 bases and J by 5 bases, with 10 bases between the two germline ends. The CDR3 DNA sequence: TGCGCCAGCAGCTGGGACACGATAGATACGCAGTATTTT. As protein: CASSWDTIDTQYF.

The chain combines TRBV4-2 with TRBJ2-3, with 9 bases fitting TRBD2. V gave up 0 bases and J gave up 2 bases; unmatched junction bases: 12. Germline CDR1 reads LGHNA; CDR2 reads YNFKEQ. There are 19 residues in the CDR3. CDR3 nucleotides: TGTGCCAGCAGCCAAGAGGGTTCGAGCGGGGGGTCCCTCACAGATACGCAGTATTTT. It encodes CASSQEGSSGGSLTDTQYF.

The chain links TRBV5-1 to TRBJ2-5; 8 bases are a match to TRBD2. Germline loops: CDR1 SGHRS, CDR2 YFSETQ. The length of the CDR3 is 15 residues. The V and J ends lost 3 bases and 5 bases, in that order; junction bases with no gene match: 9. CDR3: CASSSLGSGSETQYF. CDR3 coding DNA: TGCGCCAGCAGCTCCCTGGGGAGCGGGAGCGAGACCCAGTACTTC.

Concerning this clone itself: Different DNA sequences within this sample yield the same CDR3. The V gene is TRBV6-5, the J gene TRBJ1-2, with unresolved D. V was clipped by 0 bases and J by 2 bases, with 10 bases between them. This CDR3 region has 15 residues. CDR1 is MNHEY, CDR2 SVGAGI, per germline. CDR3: CASSYSGGRNYGYTF. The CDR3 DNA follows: TGTGCCAGCAGTTACTCGGGCGGGAGGAACTATGGCTACACCTTC.

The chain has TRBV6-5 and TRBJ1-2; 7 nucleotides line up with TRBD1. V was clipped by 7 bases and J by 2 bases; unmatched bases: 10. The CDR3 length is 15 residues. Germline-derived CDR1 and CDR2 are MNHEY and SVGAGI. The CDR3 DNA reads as TGTGCCAGCACCACCAGACAGGGATTAAACTATGGCTACACCTTC. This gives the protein CASTTRQGLNYGYTF.

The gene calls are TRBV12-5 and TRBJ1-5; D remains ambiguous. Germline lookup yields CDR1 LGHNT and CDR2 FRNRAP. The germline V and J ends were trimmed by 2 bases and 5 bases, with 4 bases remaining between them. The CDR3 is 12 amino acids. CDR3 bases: TGTGCTAGTGGTTTGCCCTATCAGCCCCAGCATTTT. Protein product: CASGLPYQPQHF.

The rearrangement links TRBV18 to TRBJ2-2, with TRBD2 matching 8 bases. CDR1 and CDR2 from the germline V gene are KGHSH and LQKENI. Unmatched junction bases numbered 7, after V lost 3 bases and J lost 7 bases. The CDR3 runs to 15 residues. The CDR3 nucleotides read TGTGCCAGCTCACCTCGACGGGGGGGCATCGGGGAGCTGTTTTTT. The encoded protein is CASSPRRGGIGELFF.

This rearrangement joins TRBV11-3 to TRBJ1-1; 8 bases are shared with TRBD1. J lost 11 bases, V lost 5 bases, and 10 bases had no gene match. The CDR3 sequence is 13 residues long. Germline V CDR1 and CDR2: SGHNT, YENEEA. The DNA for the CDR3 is TGTGCCAGCAGCCTGGACAGGGAGAGTAGTGCTTTCTTT. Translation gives CASSLDRESSAFF. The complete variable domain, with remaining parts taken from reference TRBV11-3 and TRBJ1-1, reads EAGVVQSPRYKIIEKKQPVAFWCNPISGHNTLYWYLQNLGQGPELLIRYENEEAVDDSQLPKDRFSAERLKGVDSTLKIQPAELGDSAVYLCASSLDRESSAFFGQGTRLTVV.

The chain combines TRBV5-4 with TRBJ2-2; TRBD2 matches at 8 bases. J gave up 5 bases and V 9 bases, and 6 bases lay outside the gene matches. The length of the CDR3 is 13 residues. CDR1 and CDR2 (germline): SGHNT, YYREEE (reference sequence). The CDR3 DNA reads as TGTGCCAAAGGTTCGGGAGGGACCGGGGAGCTGTTTTTT. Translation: CAKGSGGTGELFF.

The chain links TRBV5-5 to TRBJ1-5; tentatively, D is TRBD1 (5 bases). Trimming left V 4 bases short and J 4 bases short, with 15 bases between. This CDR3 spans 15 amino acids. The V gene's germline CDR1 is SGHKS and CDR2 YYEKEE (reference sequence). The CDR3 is CASSPLGGQNQPQHF. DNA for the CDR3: TGTGCCAGCAGCCCCTTGGGGGGTCAAAATCAGCCCCAGCATTTT. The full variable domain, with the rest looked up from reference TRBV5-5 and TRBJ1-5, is DAGVTQSPTHLIKTRGQQVTLRCSPISGHKSVSWYQQVLGQGPQFIFQYYEKEERGRGNFPDRFSARQFPNYSSELNVNALLLGDSALYLCASSPLGGQNQPQHFGDGTRLSIL.

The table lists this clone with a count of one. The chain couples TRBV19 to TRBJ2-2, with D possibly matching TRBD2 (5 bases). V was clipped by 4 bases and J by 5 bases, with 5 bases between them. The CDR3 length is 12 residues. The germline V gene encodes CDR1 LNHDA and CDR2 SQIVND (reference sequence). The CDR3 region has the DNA TGTGCCAGTAGTAGGAGGACCGGGGAGCTGTTTTTT. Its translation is CASSRRTGELFF.

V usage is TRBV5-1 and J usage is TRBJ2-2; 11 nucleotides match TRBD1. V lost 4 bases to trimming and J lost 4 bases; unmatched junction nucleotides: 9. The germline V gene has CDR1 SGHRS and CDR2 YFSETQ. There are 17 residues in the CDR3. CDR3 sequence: CASSPAFGTGGTGELFF. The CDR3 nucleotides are TGCGCCAGCAGCCCCGCTTTCGGGACAGGGGGCACCGGGGAGCTGTTTTTT.

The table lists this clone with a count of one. DNA for the CDR3: TGTGCCAGCAGCCCGGGACTAGCGGGTTCCTCAGATACGCAGTATTTT. This gives the protein CASSPGLAGSSDTQYF. The rearrangement uses TRBV5-8 and TRBJ2-3; 12 bases match TRBD2. This CDR3 has 16 amino acids. Germline V gene lookup returns CDR1 SGHTS and CDR2 YDEGEE. The junction had 7 bases not matched to a gene; V was cut back by 4 bases and J by 4 bases.

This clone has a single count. CDR3 DNA sequence: TGTGCCAGCAGTCCCATAGCGGGAGGGAGTAATTGGGAGCAGTACTTC. It translates to CASSPIAGGSNWEQYF. The chain has TRBV28 and TRBJ2-7; 11 bases map to TRBD2. Unmatched junction bases numbered 13, after V lost 5 bases and J lost 7 bases. Germline CDR1 is MDHEN and CDR2 is SYDVKM. This CDR3 comprises 16 residues. Variable domain in full (rest from reference TRBV28 and TRBJ2-7): DVKVTQSSRYLVKRTGEKVFLECVQDMDHENMFWYRQDPGLGLRLIYFSYDVKMKEKGDIPEGYSVSREKKERFSLILESASTNQTSMYLCASSPIAGGSNWEQYFGPGTRLTVT.

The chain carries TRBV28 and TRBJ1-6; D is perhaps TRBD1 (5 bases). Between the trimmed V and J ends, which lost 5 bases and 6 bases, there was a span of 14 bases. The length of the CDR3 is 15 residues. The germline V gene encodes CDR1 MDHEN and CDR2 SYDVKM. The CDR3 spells CASSPDRIPNSPLHF. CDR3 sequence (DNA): TGTGCCAGCAGTCCAGACAGAATTCCTAATTCACCCCTCCACTTT.

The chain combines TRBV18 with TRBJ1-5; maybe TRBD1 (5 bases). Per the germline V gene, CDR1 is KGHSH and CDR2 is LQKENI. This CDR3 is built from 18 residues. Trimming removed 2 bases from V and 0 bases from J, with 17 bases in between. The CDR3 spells CASSPLQENLYSNQPQHF. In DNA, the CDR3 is TGTGCCAGCTCACCATTACAGGAAAACCTCTATAGCAATCAGCCCCAGCATTTT.

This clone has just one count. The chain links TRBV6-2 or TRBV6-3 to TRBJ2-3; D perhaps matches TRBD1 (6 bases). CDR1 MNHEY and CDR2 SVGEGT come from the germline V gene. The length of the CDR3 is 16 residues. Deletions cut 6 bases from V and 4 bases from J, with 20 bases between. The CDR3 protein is CASSRERQAGPDTQYF. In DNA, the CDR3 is TGTGCCAGCAGCCGCGAGCGACAGGCGGGCCCAGATACGCAGTATTTT.

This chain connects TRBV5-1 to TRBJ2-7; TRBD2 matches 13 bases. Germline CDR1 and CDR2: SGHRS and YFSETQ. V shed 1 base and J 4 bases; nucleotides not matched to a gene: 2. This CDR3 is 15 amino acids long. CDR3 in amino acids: CASSLTSGGAYEQYF. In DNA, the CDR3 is TGCGCCAGCAGCTTGACTAGCGGGGGGGCATACGAGCAGTACTTC.

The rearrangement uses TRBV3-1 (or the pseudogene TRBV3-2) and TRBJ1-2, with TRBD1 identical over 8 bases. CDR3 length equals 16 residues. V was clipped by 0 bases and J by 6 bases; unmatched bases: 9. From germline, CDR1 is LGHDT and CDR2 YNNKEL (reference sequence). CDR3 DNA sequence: TGTGCCAGCAGCCAAGATAGGTCAGGGGGCGCAAATGGCTACACCTTC. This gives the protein CASSQDRSGGANGYTF.

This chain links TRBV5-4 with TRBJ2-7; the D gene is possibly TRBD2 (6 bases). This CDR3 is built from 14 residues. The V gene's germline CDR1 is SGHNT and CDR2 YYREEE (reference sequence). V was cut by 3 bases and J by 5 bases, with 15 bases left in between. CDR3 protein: CASSSGRRENEQYF. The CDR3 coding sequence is TGTGCCAGCAGCTCTGGTCGGAGGGAGAACGAGCAGTACTTC.

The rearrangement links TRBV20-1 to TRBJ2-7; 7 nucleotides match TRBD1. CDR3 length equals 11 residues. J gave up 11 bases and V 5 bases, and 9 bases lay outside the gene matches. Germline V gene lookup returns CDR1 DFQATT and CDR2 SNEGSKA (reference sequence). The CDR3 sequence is CSALGQESKYF. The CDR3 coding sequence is TGCAGTGCTTTAGGACAGGAAAGCAAGTACTTC.

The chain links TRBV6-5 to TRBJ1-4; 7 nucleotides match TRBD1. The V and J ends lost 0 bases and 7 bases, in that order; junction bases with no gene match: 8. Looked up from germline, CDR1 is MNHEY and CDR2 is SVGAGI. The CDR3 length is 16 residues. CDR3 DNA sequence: TGTGCCAGCAGTTACTCCCAGACAGGGAACTTTGAAAAACTGTTTTTT. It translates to CASSYSQTGNFEKLFF.

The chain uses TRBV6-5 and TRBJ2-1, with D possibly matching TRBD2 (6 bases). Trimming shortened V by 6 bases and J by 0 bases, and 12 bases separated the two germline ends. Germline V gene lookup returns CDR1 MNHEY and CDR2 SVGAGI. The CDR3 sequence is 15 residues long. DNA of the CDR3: TGTGCCAGCAGGATTTCGGGGGACTCCTACAATGAGCAGTTCTTC. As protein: CASRISGDSYNEQFF.

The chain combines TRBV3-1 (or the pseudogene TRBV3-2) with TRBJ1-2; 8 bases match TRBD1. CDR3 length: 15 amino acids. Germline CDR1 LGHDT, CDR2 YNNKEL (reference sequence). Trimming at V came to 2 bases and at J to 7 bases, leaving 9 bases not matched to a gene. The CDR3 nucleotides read TGTGCCAGCAGCCAAACTACCGGGACAGGCGGTGGCTACACCTTC. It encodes CASSQTTGTGGGYTF.

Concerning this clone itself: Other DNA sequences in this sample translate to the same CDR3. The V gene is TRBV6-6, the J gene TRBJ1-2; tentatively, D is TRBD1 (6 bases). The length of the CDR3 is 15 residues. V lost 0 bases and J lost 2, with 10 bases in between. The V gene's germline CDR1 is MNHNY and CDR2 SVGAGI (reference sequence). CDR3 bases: TGTGCCAGCAGTTACTCTGGGGGCAGGAACTATGGCTACACCTTC. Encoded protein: CASSYSGGRNYGYTF.